The sequence of this T cell receptor beta chain was determined in a study of neoadjuvant anti-PD-1 for oral cavity cancer. Time point indicated: after neoadjuvant nivolumab, at surgical resection. These newly diagnosed stage II-IVA oral cavity squamous cell carcinoma patients had no prior systemic or radiation treatment. PBMC libraries mostly used around 510 ng of input genomic DNA, with six replicates per sample. The repertoire was sequenced with immunoSEQ multiplex PCR; TCRdb's copy has only in-frame clones and lacks some. The data show tens of thousands of clones, 80% to 90% seen once. From germline, CDR1 is SGHVS and CDR2 FQNEAQ. The CDR3 sequence is 12 residues long. Trimming pared 3 bases from V and 7 bases from J, leaving 9 bases between.

The V call is TRBV7-8, the J call TRBJ1-1; possible D gene TRBD1, 5 bases. This sequence originates from a person aged 35 to 85 with oral cavity squamous cell carcinoma. Sample: PBMCs, taken after nivolumab (anti-PD-1) treatment. DNA for the CDR3: TGTGCCAGCAGCTTCGGCCAGGGTGAAGCTTTCTTT. Protein product: CASSFGQGEAFF.